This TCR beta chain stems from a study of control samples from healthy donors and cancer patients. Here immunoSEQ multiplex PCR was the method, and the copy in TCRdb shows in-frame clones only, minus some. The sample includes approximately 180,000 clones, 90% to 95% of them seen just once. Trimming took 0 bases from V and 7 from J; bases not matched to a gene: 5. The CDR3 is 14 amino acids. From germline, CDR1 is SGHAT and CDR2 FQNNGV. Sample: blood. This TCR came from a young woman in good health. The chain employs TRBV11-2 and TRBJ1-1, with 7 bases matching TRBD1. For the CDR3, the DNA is TGTGCCAGCAGCTTAGAAGGACAGGTAAATGAAGCTTTCTTT. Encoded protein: CASSLEGQVNEAFF.